The clone carrying this T cell receptor (beta chain) was detected only a few times. The sample originates from a study of blood T cell repertoires in COVID-19. Overall study context: Researchers got acute and convalescent COVID-19 samples from the United States, Italy and Spain. T cells, B-cell-depleted T cells, or PBMCs provided the cDNA or gDNA that served as material.

This CDR3 comprises 14 residues. Germline CDR1 reads MNHEY; CDR2 reads SVGEGT. V lost 5 bases and J 4 bases, leaving 14 bases between the germline ends. Per the original data handling: Amplification of reference gene primers provided the estimated nucleated cell counts. TCRdb keeps only in-frame clones here, not all; method: immunoSEQ multiplex PCR. The D gene and trimming were derived from the DNA, and the V and J assignments and clone size from that table. The sample lists 45,000 to 55,000 clones, more than 65% occurring once. The sample consisted of peripheral blood. The chain carries TRBV6-2 or TRBV6-3 and TRBJ1-2; possibly TRBD1 for D (6 bases). This TCR was sampled from a woman between 70 and 85 years old with acute or convalescent COVID-19. CDR3 DNA sequence: TGTGCCAGCAGTGCACAGGGTAGTGGCTATGGCTACACCTTC. Translated, it gives CASSAQGSGYGYTF.